This T cell receptor (beta chain) comes out of a study of blood T cell repertoires in COVID-19 (dated by TCRdb to 2019 to 2021). Background for the entire study: The collaborator samples originated in the United States, Italy and Spain and spanned the acute and convalescent phases of COVID-19. HLA class I and class II types, where available, came from metadata supplied by the sample provider rather than from assay-based typing. The dataset comprised deeply sampled blood TCRbeta repertoires from subjects exposed to, actively infected with, or recovered from COVID-19. The prospective study material was composed of cDNA or gDNA derived from T cells, B-cell-depleted T cells, or PBMCs. The repertoires were released in a freely available public database meant as a resource for research on the immune response to SARS-CoV-2. Sample metadata almost always included a de-identified subject ID, COVID-19 status, age in years and sex. Samples came from the ongoing ImmuneRACE study (first 160 participants) plus 1,254 subjects from 6 global collaborators. General study outcomes and caveats: Clinical and demographic metadata were provided uncurated, with the amount varying by source and participant.

The immunoSEQ Assay, a bias-controlled multiplex PCR, was used to amplify TCRbeta CDR3 regions from genomic DNA. The source study handled its data this way. The number of nucleated cells in each sample was estimated from the amplification of reference gene primers within the assay. To quantify the absolute abundance of each unique TCRbeta CDR3 rearrangement, sequence reads were collapsed and filtered. For each sample, productive Simpson clonality was calculated by taking the square root of Simpson's diversity index across productive rearrangements. The table was pulled from immuneACCESS by TCRdb, which kept in-frame rearrangements only. Such tables lose some clones; where checked, under half of the loss comes from unresolved V genes, and the rest has no known cause. That table gives V, J and clone size, and the DNA gave D and trimming. Across this sample there are about 80,000 clones, with approximately 88% seen only once. Clones ranked in the top ten supply almost 7% of the sample.

A note on this clone: No antigen is known for it. No much larger clone exists at a distance of one base, and base qualities are not known.

Compared with germline, V lacks 4 bases and J lacks 5 bases; bases without a gene match: 12. CDR1 MNHNS and CDR2 SASEGT are derived from the germline V gene. The CDR3 covers 16 residues, taking in both the cysteine and the phenylalanine. The sequence is cut down to CDR3 DNA, 48 bases in frame from base 1. Collaborating institutions collected whole blood in K2EDTA tubes following their own protocols. For TCRbeta analysis, collaborators shipped samples as frozen whole blood, isolated PBMCs, or DNA extracted from either of those sample types. The source is an elderly woman with acute or convalescent COVID-19. The chain is assembled from TRBV6-1 and TRBJ1-2; 8 bases in between match TRBD1. The sequenced sample consisted of peripheral blood. The sequenced DNA: TGTGCCAGCAGTGGGCCGGGACAGGATATTGGATATGGCTACACCTTC. Translation gives CASSGPGQDIGYGYTF.